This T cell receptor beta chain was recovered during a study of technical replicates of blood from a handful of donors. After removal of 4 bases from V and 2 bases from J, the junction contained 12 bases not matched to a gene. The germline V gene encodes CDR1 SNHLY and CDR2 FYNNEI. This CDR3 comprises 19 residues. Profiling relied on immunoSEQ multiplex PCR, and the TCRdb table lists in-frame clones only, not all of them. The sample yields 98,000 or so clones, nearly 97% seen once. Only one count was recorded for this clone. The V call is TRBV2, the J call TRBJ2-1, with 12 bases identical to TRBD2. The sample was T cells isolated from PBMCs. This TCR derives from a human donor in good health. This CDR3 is CASSADPLRTSGAYNEQFF. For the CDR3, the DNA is TGTGCCAGCAGTGCAGATCCACTACGGACTAGCGGGGCCTACAATGAGCAGTTCTTC.